The clone carrying this TCR beta chain was counted a few times. Its target is not known. Trimming took 1 base from V and 4 from J; bases not matched to a gene: 3. The CDR3 consists of 14 residues. CDR1 is MGHRA and CDR2 is YSYEKL in the germline V gene. These data are taken from a study of regulatory dendritic cells for organ transplantation. Study conclusions and caveats: Among resting subsets, memory CD8+ cells contained the most alloreactive clonotypes. Memory T cells were less diverse than naive, with memory CD8+ most oligoclonal.

TCRdb's table, derived via immunoSEQ multiplex PCR, lists solely in-frame clones and lacks some. The sample lists 30,000 to 35,000 clones; roughly nine tenths were seen once. The receptor was isolated from a human donor in good health. The rearrangement uses TRBV4-1 and TRBJ2-5; 7 bases are shared with TRBD2. Material for sequencing was naive CD4+ T cells from blood. As for subset: CD45RA+ naive T cells. The CDR3 coding sequence is TGCGCCAGCAGCCAAGGACTAGCTCGAGAGACCCAGTACTTC. Translating it yields CASSQGLARETQYF.